These 4 T cell receptor beta chains were sequenced from one sample in a study of human T cells and chemical hapten exposure. TCRdb fed the RACE reads into MiXCR, producing one record per CDR3 protein. The table lists roughly 360,000 distinct CDR3 sequences, nearly 5% of them singletons. Stated time point: patch test 1, 2 weeks after DPC sensitization. Treatment described: therapeutic diphenylcyclopropenone sensitization with weekly scalp DPC. Source: whole blood, taken in connection with sensitization to the hapten diphenylcyclopropenone (DPC). These receptors originate from a woman aged 50 to 65 with alopecia areata. Some clones in this sample may be carry-over from other donors' samples.

This clonotype was seen a few times. The genes are TRBV5-1 and TRBJ1-1; 10 bases match TRBD1. The germline CDR1 and CDR2 sequences are SGHRS and YFSETQ. The CDR3 extends over 14 amino acids. With V trimmed by 4 bases and J by 4 bases, 4 bases remained unmatched. CDR3 protein: CASSLRDRGTEAFF. CDR3 nucleotide sequence: TGCGCCAGCAGCCTCCGGGACAGGGGCACTGAAGCTTTCTTT.

This clonotype was detected ten times or more. The rearrangement links TRBV6-5 to TRBJ1-1; maybe TRBD1 (5 bases). This CDR3 is 13 amino acids long. The germline V and J ends were trimmed by 3 bases and 5 bases, with 10 bases remaining between them. Germline assignment: CDR1 MNHEY and CDR2 SVGAGI. The CDR3 DNA follows: TGTGCCAGCAGTTATGCAGGGCGGACTGAAGCTTTCTTT. Translating it yields CASSYAGRTEAFF.

There are many counts of this clonotype. This chain uses TRBV19 with TRBJ1-5; D uncertain. The CDR3 runs to 13 residues. The V gene's germline CDR1 is LNHDA and CDR2 SQIVND (reference sequence). Trimming pared 3 bases from V and 6 bases from J, leaving 9 bases between. The CDR3: CASSISQAQPQHF. For the CDR3, the DNA is TGTGCCAGTAGTATCTCCCAGGCTCAGCCCCAGCATTTT.

This clonotype was observed at least ten times. V is TRBV6-6 and J is TRBJ2-5; 7 positions agree with TRBD1. With 5 bases clipped from V and 2 bases from J, the junction kept 5 bases outside the gene matches. Germline assignment: CDR1 MNHNY and CDR2 SVGAGI (reference sequence). This CDR3 has 14 residues. The CDR3 loop is CASSPVTGQETQYF. DNA of the CDR3: TGTGCCAGCAGTCCCGTGACAGGGCAAGAGACCCAGTACTTC.